Here is one TCR beta chain with its context. The CDR3 does not end in the conserved phenylalanine or tryptophan, so this is likely a read error. The DNA is omitted, as the CDR3 cannot be located on it reliably, and the CDR3 follows TCRdb's listing. The data are from a study of CD8+CD57+ T cells in acquired aplastic anemia. Investigators profiled TCR beta VDJ and CDR3 from genomic DNA template. MiXCR was run by TCRdb on the reads, yielding one entry per CDR3 protein. This table has 200,000 to 250,000 distinct CDR3 sequences, approximately 35% appearing once. The CDR3 extends over 8 residues, inclusive of both ends. Germline V lookup: CDR1 SNHLY, CDR2 FYNNEI.

This TCR derives from a human donor in good health, serving as a control. The chain employs TRBV2 and TRBJ1-1. The sequenced material came from sorted CD4+, CD8+, or CD8+CD57+ T cells (not recorded which) from PBMCs. The CDR3 region is CASSERLR.